The subject of this entry is one TCR beta chain. The antigen remains unidentified. The sample is drawn from a study of shared clonotypes between healthy human individuals. About the research overall: The donor group consisted of two women and a few men, aged 18 to 49. Study-wide findings and caveats: Naive CD4 clonotypes overlapped across several donors at roughly 5%.

CDR1 is SGHRS, CDR2 YFSETQ, per germline. This CDR3 has 14 residues. After removal of 2 bases from V and 6 bases from J, the junction contained 3 bases not matched to a gene. How the authors handled the data: There were no quality scores in the junction-only immunoSEQ sequences, so filtering differed. Only in-frame clones appear in the TCRdb table, and some are missing; sequencing was by immunoSEQ multiplex PCR. The V and J calls and clone size are taken from that table; D and trimming were inferred from the DNA. This sample has about 1 million clones, with around 75% found just once. All participating donors were Caucasian adults from Nashville, Tennessee.

The gene calls are TRBV5-1 and TRBJ2-2, with 8 bases identical to TRBD1. The source material was memory CD4+ T cells sorted from blood. Specified subset: CD45RA-negative fraction. The receptor's source is a man aged 18 to 35 in good health. The CDR3 DNA reads as TGCGCCAGCAGCTTCTCACAGGGGGCCGGGGAGCTGTTTTTT. Translating it yields CASSFSQGAGELFF.